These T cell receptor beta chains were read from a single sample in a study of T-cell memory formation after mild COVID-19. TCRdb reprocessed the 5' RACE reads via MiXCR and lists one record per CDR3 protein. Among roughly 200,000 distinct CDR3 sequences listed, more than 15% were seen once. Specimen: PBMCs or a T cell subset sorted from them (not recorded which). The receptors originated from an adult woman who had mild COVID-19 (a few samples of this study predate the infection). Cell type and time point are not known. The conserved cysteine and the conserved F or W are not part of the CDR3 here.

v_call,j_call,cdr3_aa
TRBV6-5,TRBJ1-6,ASSYSIQENNSPLH
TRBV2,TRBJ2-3,ASSGDSDTQY
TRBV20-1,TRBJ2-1,SARSPRGPNEQF
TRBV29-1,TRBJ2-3,SVEDRRASTDTQY
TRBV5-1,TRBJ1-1,ASSPGGQGMNTEAF
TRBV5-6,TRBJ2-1,ASSPTGTSGSYNEQF
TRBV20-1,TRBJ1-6,SAQQGAPYNSPLH
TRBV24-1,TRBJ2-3,ATGKTSGRSDTQY
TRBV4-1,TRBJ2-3,ASSQDRLATDTQY
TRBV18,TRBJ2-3,ASSPTGGADTQY
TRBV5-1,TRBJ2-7,ASSLDGTYEQY
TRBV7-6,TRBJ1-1,ASSLGRETEAF
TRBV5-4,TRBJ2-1,ASSVIRLGEQF
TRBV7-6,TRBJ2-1,ASSNRLAGGGIYNEQF
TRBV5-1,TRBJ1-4,ASSPRYATNEKLF
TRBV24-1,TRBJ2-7,ATSDWRGHEQY
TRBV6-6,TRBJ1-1,ASSPRDNRGAF
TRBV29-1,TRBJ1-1,SVGAPERGDTEAF
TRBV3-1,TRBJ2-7,ASSQIPYEQY
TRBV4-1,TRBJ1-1,ASSQDRTHSNTEAF
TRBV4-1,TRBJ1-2,ASSQELGGYT
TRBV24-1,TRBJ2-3,ATSDLRASGTSTDTQY
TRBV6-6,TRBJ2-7,ASSYSVGTSGYEQY
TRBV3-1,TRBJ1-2,ASSLRGWDYGYT
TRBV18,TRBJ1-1,ASSPPNSRLNTEAF
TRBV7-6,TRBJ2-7,ASSLAVRLEQY
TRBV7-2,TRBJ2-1,ASSLDRYEQF
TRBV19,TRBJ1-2,ASSIDSAAYGYT
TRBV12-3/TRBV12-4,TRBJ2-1,ASSFGLSTYNEQF
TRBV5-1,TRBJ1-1,ASSLALASLNTEAF
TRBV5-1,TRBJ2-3,ASNPPEKSPDTQY
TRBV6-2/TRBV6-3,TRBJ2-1,ASSRRALAGGQDEQF
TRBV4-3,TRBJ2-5,ASSLTLGALAGRETQY
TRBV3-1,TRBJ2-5,ASSQDGGGQTQY
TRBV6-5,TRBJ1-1,ASSYYPTRDTEAF
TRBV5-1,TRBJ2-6,ASSLGAGANVLT
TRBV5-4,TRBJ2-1,ASSLGLAGSNNEQF
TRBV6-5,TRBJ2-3,ASSYSLRADTQY
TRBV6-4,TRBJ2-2,ASSGGPGRSTGELF
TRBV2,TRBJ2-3,ASSIRGSTDTQY
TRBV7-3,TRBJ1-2,ASSPGQRGYT
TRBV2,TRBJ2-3,ASSRELRTDTQY
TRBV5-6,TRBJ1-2,ASIGMGAYGYT
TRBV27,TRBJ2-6,ASSLGRPGANVLT
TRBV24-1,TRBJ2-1,ATSDPRGAGPSSYNEQF
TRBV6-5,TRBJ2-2,ASSYSYFNTGELF
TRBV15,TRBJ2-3,ATSRDLGDTQY
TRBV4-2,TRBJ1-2,ASSQSDKTTYGYT
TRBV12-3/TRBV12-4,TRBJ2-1,ASSPQGWRNEQF
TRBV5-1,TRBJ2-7,ASSLQGTDYEQY
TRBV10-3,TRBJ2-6,AISENEHHSGANVLT
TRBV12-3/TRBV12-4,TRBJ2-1,ASSLLSGGVEQF
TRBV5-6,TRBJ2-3,ASSFYWGGTDTQY